Listed below are T cell receptor beta chains from one sample, sequenced in a study of T cells in Graves' hyperthyroidism and ophthalmopathy. TCRdb independently ran MiXCR on the multiplex PCR reads; one entry per CDR3 protein. Found here are about 460,000 distinct CDR3 sequences, 22% of them singletons; the top ten hold less than 65%. Sample: blood. The origin of the receptors is a woman in her seventies with Graves' ophthalmopathy. Both conserved end residues are part of each CDR3. The D gene is left open where the match is weak. Clone size is stated in some rows and not others, as once, few, many or a class when expanded.

>15|-|TRBV7-8|TRBJ2-5|-
TGTGCCAGCAGCTTAGCTTCGGCAGGGCAAGAGACCCAGTACTTC
CASSLASAGQETQYF
>13|-|TRBV20-1|TRBJ2-5|many
TGCAGTGCCCACCCCGGGAGTTCAGAGACCCAGTACTTC
CSAHPGSSETQYF
>16|TRBD2|TRBV6-2/TRBV6-3|TRBJ2-1|few
TGTGCCAGCAGTCCCCGGCTAGCGGGAGAGGGCAATGAGCAGTTCTTC
CASSPRLAGEGNEQFF
>12|-|TRBV30|TRBJ2-3|many
TGTGCCTGGAGTGTACTAGGAGATACGCAGTATTTT
CAWSVLGDTQYF
>13|-|TRBV30|TRBJ1-2|few
TGTGCCTGGAGTGTACAAATGCAGGATGGCTACACCTTC
CAWSVQMQDGYTF
>13|-|TRBV24-1|TRBJ2-2|many
TGTGCCACCAGTGGCTGGGGTACCGGGGAGCTGTTTTTT
CATSGWGTGELFF
>16|TRBD1|TRBV4-3|TRBJ1-2|-
TGCGCCAGCACCTACCCCGGACAGGGGTTTCGCTATGGCTACACCTTC
CASTYPGQGFRYGYTF
>15|-|TRBV12-3/TRBV12-4|TRBJ2-2|many
TGTGCCAGCAGCCGGGCGGGTGGTAACACCGGGGAGCTGTTTTTT
CASSRAGGNTGELFF
>14|TRBD1|TRBV20-1|TRBJ1-1|-
TGCAGTGCTCGGACAGGGGCAACGGGCACTGAAGCTTTCTTT
CSARTGATGTEAFF
>18|-|TRBV6-2/TRBV6-3|TRBJ2-1|-
TGTGCCAGCAGTTACTCGAACCAGAAGCGGGCATCCTACAATGAGCAGTTCTTC
CASSYSNQKRASYNEQFF
>16|-|TRBV6-2/TRBV6-3|TRBJ1-5|many
TGTGCCAGCAGTTACACTAGGACGAGAGGTAATCAGCCCCAGCATTTT
CASSYTRTRGNQPQHF
>15|-|TRBV28|TRBJ2-2|many
TGTGCCAGCAGGATGCTAGTGGACAGTCCCGGGGAGCTGTTTTTT
CASRMLVDSPGELFF
>13|-|TRBV5-1|TRBJ2-3|few
TGCGCCAGCAGTTCCCAGGACGGCGATACGCAGTATTTT
CASSSQDGDTQYF
>16|TRBD1|TRBV6-1|TRBJ2-6|-
TGTGCCAGTGGGACAGGCCCAAACTCTGGGGCCAACGTCCTGACTTTC
CASGTGPNSGANVLTF
>16|-|TRBV19|TRBJ2-6|few
TGTGCCAGCTCCGGGAAATTACTCTCTGGGGCCAACGTCCTGACTTTC
CASSGKLLSGANVLTF
>16|-|TRBV28|TRBJ2-7|-
TGTGCCAGCAGTCCCCCAGTCGGGGGAGGAGCCTACGAGCAGTACTTC
CASSPPVGGGAYEQYF
>15|TRBD2|TRBV20-1|TRBJ2-7|-
TGCAGTGCTACCGCTAGCGGGAGGGCCGGGTACGAGCAGTACTTC
CSATASGRAGYEQYF
>15|TRBD1|TRBV20-1|TRBJ1-1|few
TGCAGTGCTAGACCTACGACAGGGAAGTACACTGAAGCTTTCTTT
CSARPTTGKYTEAFF
>15|TRBD1|TRBV27|TRBJ1-2|few
TGTGCCAGCAGTTCACACGCGGGACAGAACTATGGCTACACCTTC
CASSSHAGQNYGYTF
>16|TRBD1|TRBV28|TRBJ1-2|few
TGTGCCAGCAGCCGGGGACAGGGGGGATATAACTATGGCTACACCTTC
CASSRGQGGYNYGYTF
>12|TRBD1|TRBV11-2|TRBJ1-2|-
TGTGCCAGCCGAGGACAGGACCATGGCTACACCTTC
CASRGQDHGYTF
>13|-|TRBV27|TRBJ2-7|few
TGTGCCAGCAGTTTAGGTGTTGGAAGTAAAAAGTACTTC
CASSLGVGSKKYF
>13|-|TRBV6-2/TRBV6-3|TRBJ1-2|-
TGTGCCAGCAGTCTCACCCTCGGGGGACACTACACCTTC
CASSLTLGGHYTF
>17|TRBD1|TRBV10-3|TRBJ2-7|-
TGTGCCATCAGTGAGTCGCACAGGGGCCTCAAAGTATACGAGCAGTACTTC
CAISESHRGLKVYEQYF
>14|-|TRBV6-1|TRBJ1-6|-
TGTGCCAGCAGTTTTACAGGCGGAGGTTCACCCCTCCACTTT
CASSFTGGGSPLHF
>16|TRBD2|TRBV7-2|TRBJ2-1|many
TGTGCCAGCAGCTTACTAGCGGGACGCTCCTACAATGAGCAGTTCTTC
CASSLLAGRSYNEQFF
>15|TRBD1|TRBV10-3|TRBJ1-1|few
TGTGCCATCAGTGCCCCCGGGACAGGGAGGCCTGAAGCTTTCTTT
CAISAPGTGRPEAFF
>13|-|TRBV11-2|TRBJ1-1|-
TGTGCCAGCAGTCTAAATAGGGGCGCTGAAGCTTTCTTT
CASSLNRGAEAFF
>14|-|TRBV2|TRBJ1-5|many
TGTGCCAGCAGTGAAGCGGGGGGCGGTCAGCCCCAGCATTTT
CASSEAGGGQPQHF
>13|-|TRBV20-1|TRBJ1-2|few
TGCAGTGCTAGCGATACAGGGACCTATGGCTACACCTTC
CSASDTGTYGYTF
>15|-|TRBV18|TRBJ1-3|once
TGTGCCAGCTCTACACAGGGCCACTCTGGAAACACCATATATTTT
CASSTQGHSGNTIYF
>14|-|TRBV28|TRBJ2-1|many
TGTGCCAGCAGTCCTCTGGACAGATACAATGAGCAGTTCTTC
CASSPLDRYNEQFF
>12|-|TRBV20-1|TRBJ2-1|-
TGCAGTCCCCTCCTGGGGGCTGACGAGCAGTTCTTC
CSPLLGADEQFF
>15|-|TRBV6-5|TRBJ2-5|-
TGTGCCAGCAGTTACCAGGGAAGGATCCGAGAGACCCAGTACTTC
CASSYQGRIRETQYF
>15|TRBD1|TRBV6-2/TRBV6-3|TRBJ1-5|few
TGTGCCAGCAAACTGACCAGGGGGCTGGATCAGCCCCAGCATTTT
CASKLTRGLDQPQHF
>15|TRBD1|TRBV10-3|TRBJ1-4|-
TGTGCCATCAGTGAGTCGACAGGGGAGACGCGAAAACTGTTTTTT
CAISESTGETRKLFF
>15|TRBD2|TRBV3-1|TRBJ2-7|many
TGTGCCAGCAGCCGTGGACTAGCGGGAGTGAACGAGCAGTACTTC
CASSRGLAGVNEQYF
>19|-|TRBV11-2|TRBJ1-6|few
TGTGCCAGCAGAGTCCCGGGACTCCACCCGAGCTCCTATAATTCACCCCTCCACTTT
CASRVPGLHPSSYNSPLHF
>12|-|TRBV20-1|TRBJ1-1|-
TGCAGTGCTAGAGGAGGGGACGTTCGAGCTTTCTTT
CSARGGDVRAFF
>14|-|TRBV7-2|TRBJ1-2|many
TGTGCCAGCAGCTTAGTGACGTTAGACTATGGCTACACCTTC
CASSLVTLDYGYTF
>18|TRBD2|TRBV28|TRBJ2-1|-
TGTGCCAGCAGGCCGGGACTAGCGGGAGGGAGCTCCTACAATGAGCAGTTCTTC
CASRPGLAGGSSYNEQFF
>11|-|TRBV30|TRBJ2-7|once
TGTGCCTGGAGTCTGGCGGCCGAGCAGTACTTC
CAWSLAAEQYF
>14|-|TRBV20-1|TRBJ1-4|-
TGCAGTGCCTACCTAGGCGCCCAAAAAGGAAAACTGTTTTTT
CSAYLGAQKGKLFF
>14|TRBD1|TRBV6-5|TRBJ2-2|-
TGTGCCAGCAGTTCACCAGGGGGCACCGGGGAGCTGTTTTTT
CASSSPGGTGELFF
>14|TRBD1|TRBV11-2|TRBJ1-2|-
TGTGCCAGCAGCTTCGCAGGGGGCGTAAAGGGCTACACCTTC
CASSFAGGVKGYTF
>16|TRBD2|TRBV9|TRBJ2-1|-
TGTGCCAGCAGCTCTATGACTAGCGGACAATACAATGAGCAGTTCTTC
CASSSMTSGQYNEQFF
>16|-|TRBV4-2|TRBJ1-5|few
TGTGCCAGCAGCCAAGATATCGGCAGGGGTTATCAGCCCCAGCATTTT
CASSQDIGRGYQPQHF
>14|-|TRBV9|TRBJ1-5|-
TGTGCCAGCAGCGTAGGGGCCCTCTCCGGGCCCCAGCATTTT
CASSVGALSGPQHF
>16|-|TRBV27|TRBJ2-7|few
TGTGCCAGCAGTCCCTTAGGGGGGGCTCTCTCCTACGAGCAGTACTTC
CASSPLGGALSYEQYF
>15|TRBD2|TRBV30|TRBJ2-7|few
TGTGCCTGGAGCCTACTAGCGGGAAAACCCTACGAGCAGTACTTC
CAWSLLAGKPYEQYF
>15|TRBD2|TRBV3-1|TRBJ2-3|many
TGTGCCAGCAGCCTCGGACTAGCGAGAACAGATACGCAGTATTTT
CASSLGLARTDTQYF
>13|-|TRBV11-2|TRBJ2-1|many
TGTGCCACCTCTAGGAGATCCTACAATGAGCAGTTCTTC
CATSRRSYNEQFF
>16|-|TRBV15|TRBJ2-7|few
TGTGCCACCAGCAGAGATCAGGAGCGGGCAGCCTACGAGCAGTACTTC
CATSRDQERAAYEQYF
>16|-|TRBV7-3|TRBJ2-2|once
TGTGCCAGCAGCTTTCTAGCGCCTACGAACACCGGGGAGCTGTTTTTT
CASSFLAPTNTGELFF